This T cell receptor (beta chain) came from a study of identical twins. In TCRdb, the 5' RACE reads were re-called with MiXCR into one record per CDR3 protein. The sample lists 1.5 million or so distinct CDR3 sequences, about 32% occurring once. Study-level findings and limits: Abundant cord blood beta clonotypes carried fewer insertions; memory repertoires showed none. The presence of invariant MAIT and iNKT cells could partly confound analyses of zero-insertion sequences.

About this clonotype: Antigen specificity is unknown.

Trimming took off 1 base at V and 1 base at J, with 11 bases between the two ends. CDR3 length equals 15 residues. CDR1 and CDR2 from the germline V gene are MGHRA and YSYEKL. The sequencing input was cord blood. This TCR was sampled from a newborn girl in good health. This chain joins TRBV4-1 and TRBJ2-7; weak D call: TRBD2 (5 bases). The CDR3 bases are TGCGCCAGCAGCCAAGCCCGTCCGGGATCCTACGAGCAGTACTTC. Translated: CASSQARPGSYEQYF.